The entry that follows covers one TCR beta chain sequence. Its specificity is not known. Produced via immunoSEQ multiplex PCR; TCRdb's table is partial and in-frame only. Of around 2,000,000 clones listed, 90% to 95% were seen once; the top ten hold 1.5% to 2%. The data stem from a study of shared clonotypes between healthy human individuals. Whole-study context: With ages of 18 to 49, the donors were a couple of women and a few men. For every donor, three CD4 naive, three CD4 memory, two CD8 naive and one CD8 memory plates were used. Overall study results and limits: A reduction in generation probabilities was seen for non-shared clonotypes relative to those shared by all four donors.

Only CD45RO-negative cells positively selected for CCR7 counted as naive CD8 cells, so terminally differentiated effector memory CD45RA+ cells were excluded. Sequencing input: naive CD8+ T cells from PBMCs. This clonotype originated in a man between 18 and 35 years old in good health. Some clones in this sample may be carry-over from other donors' samples.

CDR3 sequence reads: CASSLDLAINTGELFF. CDR3 nucleotide sequence: TGTGCCAGCAGCTTAGATCTAGCGATAAACACCGGGGAGCTGTTTTTT. The chain links TRBV7-3 to TRBJ2-2, with a tentative D call TRBD2 (6 bases). The CDR3 is 16 residues long. V lost 2 bases, J lost 2 bases, and 12 bases lay in between. From germline, CDR1 is SGHTA and CDR2 FQGTGA.